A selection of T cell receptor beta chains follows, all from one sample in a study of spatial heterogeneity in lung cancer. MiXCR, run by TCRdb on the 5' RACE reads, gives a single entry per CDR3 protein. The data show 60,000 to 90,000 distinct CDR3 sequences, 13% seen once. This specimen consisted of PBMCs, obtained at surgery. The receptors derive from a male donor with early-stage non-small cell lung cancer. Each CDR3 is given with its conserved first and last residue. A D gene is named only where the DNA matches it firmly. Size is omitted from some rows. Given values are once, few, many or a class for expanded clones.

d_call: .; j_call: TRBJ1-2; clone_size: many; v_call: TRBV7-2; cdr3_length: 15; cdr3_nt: TGTGCCAGCAGCCTCCGTGGGGGACCAAACTATGGCTACACCTTC; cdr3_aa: CASSLRGGPNYGYTF
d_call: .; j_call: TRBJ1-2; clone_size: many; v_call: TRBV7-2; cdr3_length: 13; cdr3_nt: TGTGCCAGCAGCTTAACAGGGTCCTATGGCTACACCTTC; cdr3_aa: CASSLTGSYGYTF
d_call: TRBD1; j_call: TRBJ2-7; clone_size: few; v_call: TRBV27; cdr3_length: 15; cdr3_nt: TGTGCCAGCAGGACCCCGGGACAGGGATCCTACGAGCAGTACTTC; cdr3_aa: CASRTPGQGSYEQYF
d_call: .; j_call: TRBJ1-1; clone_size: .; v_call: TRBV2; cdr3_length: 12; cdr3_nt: TGTGCCAGCAGTTCCGACATCACTGAAGCTTTCTTT; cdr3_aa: CASSSDITEAFF
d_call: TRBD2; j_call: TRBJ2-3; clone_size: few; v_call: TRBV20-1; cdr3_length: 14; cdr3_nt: TGCAGTGCCAGACTAGCGGGGGTCACAGATACGCAGTATTTT; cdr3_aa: CSARLAGVTDTQYF
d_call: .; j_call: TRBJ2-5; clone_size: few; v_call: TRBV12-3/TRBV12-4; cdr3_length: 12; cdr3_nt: TGTGCCAGCAGTTTAATCCTAGAGACCCAGTACTTC; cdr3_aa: CASSLILETQYF
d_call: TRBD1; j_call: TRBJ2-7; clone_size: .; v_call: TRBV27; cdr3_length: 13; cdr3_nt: TGTGCCAGCAGGCGGACAGGTGCCTACGAGCAGTACTTC; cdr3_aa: CASRRTGAYEQYF
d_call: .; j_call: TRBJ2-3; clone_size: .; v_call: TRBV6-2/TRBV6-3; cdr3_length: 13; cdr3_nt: TGTGCCAGCAGTTACGAGAGAGCGGATACGCAGTATTTT; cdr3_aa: CASSYERADTQYF
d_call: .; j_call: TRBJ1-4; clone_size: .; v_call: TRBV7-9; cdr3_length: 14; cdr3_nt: TGTGCCAGCAGCCCAGGGATGGCATATGAAAAACTGTTTTTT; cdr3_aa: CASSPGMAYEKLFF
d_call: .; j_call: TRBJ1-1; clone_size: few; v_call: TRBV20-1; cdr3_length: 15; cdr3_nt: TGCAGTGCTAGAGATCGTCGGAATTTTGACACTGAAGCTTTCTTT; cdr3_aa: CSARDRRNFDTEAFF
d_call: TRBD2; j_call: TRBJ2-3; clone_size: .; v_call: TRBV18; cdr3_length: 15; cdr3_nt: TGTGCCAGCTCGCTGACTAGCGGGAGTCCGGATACGCAGTATTTT; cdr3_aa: CASSLTSGSPDTQYF
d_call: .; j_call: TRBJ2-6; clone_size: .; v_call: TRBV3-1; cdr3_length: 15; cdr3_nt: TGTGCCAGCAGTTTCCCCGTCCCTGGGGCCAACGTCCTGACTTTC; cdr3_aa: CASSFPVPGANVLTF
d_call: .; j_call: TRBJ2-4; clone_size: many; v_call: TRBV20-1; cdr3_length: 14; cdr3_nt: TGCAGTGCTGGCAGGGGGGCCCCTAGAAACATTCAGTACTTC; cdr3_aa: CSAGRGAPRNIQYF
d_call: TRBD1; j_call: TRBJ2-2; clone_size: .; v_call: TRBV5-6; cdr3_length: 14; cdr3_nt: TGTGCCAGCAAACGGGACAGGGGAACCGGGGAGCTGTTTTTT; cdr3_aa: CASKRDRGTGELFF
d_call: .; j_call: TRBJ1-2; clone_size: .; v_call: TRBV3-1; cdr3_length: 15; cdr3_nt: TGTGCCAGCAGCCAGCCCGGAGGGGCTTACTATGGCTACACCTTC; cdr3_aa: CASSQPGGAYYGYTF
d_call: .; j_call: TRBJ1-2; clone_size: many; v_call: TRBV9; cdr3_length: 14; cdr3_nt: TGTGCCAGCAGCGTAGCGGGGACCAAGTATGGCTACACCTTC; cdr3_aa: CASSVAGTKYGYTF
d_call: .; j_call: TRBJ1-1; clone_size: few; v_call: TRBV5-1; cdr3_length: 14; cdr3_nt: TGCGCCAGCAGCCGAACAGGGAGAAGCACTGAAGCTTTCTTT; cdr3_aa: CASSRTGRSTEAFF
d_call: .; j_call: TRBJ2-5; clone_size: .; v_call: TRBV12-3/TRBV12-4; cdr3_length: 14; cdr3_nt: TGTGCCAGCAGTTACCCAGGGGTAGGAGAGACCCAGTACTTC; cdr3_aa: CASSYPGVGETQYF
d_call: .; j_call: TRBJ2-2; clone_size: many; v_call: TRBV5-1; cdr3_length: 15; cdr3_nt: TGCGCCAGCAGCTTGGAGGGCGGGACGAACGGGGAGCTGTTTTTT; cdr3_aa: CASSLEGGTNGELFF
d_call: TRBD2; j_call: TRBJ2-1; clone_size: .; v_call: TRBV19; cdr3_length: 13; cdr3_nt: TGTGCCAGTAGTAGCCGGACTAGCCTTGAGCAGTTCTTC; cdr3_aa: CASSSRTSLEQFF
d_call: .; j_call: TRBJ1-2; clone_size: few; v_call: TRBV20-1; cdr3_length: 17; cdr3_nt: TGCAGTGCTGAACCCGTCCAGGGGACTGCGTCGAACTATGGCTACACCTTC; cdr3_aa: CSAEPVQGTASNYGYTF
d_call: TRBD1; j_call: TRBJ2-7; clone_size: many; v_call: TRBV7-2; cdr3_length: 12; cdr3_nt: TGTGCCAGCAGCTTAGACAGGGGGGAGCAGTACTTC; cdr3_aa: CASSLDRGEQYF
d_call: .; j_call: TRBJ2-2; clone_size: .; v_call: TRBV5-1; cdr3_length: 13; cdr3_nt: TGCGCCAGCAGCTCTGAAAACACCGGGGAGCTGTTTTTT; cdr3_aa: CASSSENTGELFF
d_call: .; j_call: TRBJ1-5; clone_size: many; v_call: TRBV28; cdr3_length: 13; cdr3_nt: TGTGCCAGCAGTTTACCCGGAAATCAGCCCCAGCATTTT; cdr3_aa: CASSLPGNQPQHF
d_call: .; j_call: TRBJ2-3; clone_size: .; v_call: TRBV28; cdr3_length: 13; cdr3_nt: TGTGCCAGCAGCCTTGTAGACCTTTATACGCAGTATTTT; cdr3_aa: CASSLVDLYTQYF
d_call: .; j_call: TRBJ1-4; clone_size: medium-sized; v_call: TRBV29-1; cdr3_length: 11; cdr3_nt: TGCAGCGTTGAAGTTCTCGAAAAACTGTTTTTT; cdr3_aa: CSVEVLEKLFF
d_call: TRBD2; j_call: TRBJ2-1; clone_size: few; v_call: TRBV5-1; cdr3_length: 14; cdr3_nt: TGCGCCAGCAGTACTCAGCGGGAGAGGGATGAGCAGTTCTTC; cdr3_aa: CASSTQRERDEQFF
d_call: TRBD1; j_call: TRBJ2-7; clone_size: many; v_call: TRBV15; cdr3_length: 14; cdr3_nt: TGTGCCACCAAACCCCGGGACAGCTCCTACGAGCAGTACTTC; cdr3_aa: CATKPRDSSYEQYF
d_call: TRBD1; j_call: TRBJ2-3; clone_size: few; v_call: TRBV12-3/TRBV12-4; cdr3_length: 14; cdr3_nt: TGTGCCAGCAGAGAACAGGGGGCAAGGGATACGCAGTATTTT; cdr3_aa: CASREQGARDTQYF
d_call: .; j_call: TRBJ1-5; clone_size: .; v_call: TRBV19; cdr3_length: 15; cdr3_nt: TGTGCCAGTAGTATTGGGGGGACGCTCAATCAGCCCCAGCATTTT; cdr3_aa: CASSIGGTLNQPQHF
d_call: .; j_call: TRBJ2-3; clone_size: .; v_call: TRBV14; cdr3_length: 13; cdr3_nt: TGTGCCAGCAGCCCCGGAGGGCCAGGAACGCAGTATTTT; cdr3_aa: CASSPGGPGTQYF
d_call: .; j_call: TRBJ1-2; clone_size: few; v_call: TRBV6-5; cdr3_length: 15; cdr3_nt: TGTGCCAGCAGTTACTCCCCTGAGGGGTACTATGGCTACACCTTC; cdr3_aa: CASSYSPEGYYGYTF
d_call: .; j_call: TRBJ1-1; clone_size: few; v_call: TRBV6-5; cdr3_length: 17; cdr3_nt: TGTGCCAGCAGGGTATCGTTGGCCGACATCATGAACACTGAAGCTTTCTTT; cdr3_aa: CASRVSLADIMNTEAFF
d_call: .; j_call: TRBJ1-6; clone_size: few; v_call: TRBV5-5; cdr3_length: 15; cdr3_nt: TGTGCCAGCAGCCCATCGACCCCCCCGAATTCACCCCTCCACTTT; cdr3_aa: CASSPSTPPNSPLHF
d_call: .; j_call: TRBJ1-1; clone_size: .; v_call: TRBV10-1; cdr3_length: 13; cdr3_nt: TGCGCCAGCAGACGAGGAGCTGGCACTGAAGCTTTCTTT; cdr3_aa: CASRRGAGTEAFF
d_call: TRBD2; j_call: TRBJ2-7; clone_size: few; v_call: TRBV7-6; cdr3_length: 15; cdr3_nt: TGTGCCAGCAGCCCTCCGAGCGGGAGGATCGACGAGCAGTACTTC; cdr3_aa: CASSPPSGRIDEQYF
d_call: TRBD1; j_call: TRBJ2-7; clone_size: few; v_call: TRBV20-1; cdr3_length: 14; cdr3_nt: TGCAGTGCTAGGGGGACAGGGCTCTCCTACGAGCAGTACTTC; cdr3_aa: CSARGTGLSYEQYF
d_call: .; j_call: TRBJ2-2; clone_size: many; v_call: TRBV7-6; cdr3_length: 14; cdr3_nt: TGTGCCAGCAGCTTAGGGCGGAACACCGGGGAGCTGTTTTTT; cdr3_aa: CASSLGRNTGELFF
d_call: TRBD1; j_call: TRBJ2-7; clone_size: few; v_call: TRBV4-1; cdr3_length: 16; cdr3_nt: TGCGCCAGCAGCCAATCCCTAGACAGGGGAGTTCGGGAGCAGTACTTC; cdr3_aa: CASSQSLDRGVREQYF
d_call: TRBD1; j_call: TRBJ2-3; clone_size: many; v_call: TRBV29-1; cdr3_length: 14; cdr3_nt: TGCAGCGCCCTAGGACAGGAAATCTCCAGTACGCAGTATTTT; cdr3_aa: CSALGQEISSTQYF
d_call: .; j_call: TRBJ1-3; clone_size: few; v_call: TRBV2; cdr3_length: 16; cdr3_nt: TGTGCCAGCAGTGACTGGTTAGGGGTATCTGGAAACACCATATATTTT; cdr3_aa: CASSDWLGVSGNTIYF
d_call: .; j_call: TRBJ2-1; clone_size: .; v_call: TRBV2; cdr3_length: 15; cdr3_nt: TGTGCCAGCACTGAAGGGCTAAGCTCCTACAATGAGCAGTTCTTC; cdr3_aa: CASTEGLSSYNEQFF
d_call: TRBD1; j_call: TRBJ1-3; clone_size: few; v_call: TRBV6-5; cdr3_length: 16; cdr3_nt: TGTGCCAGCAGTGACGCTGGACAGGGATCTAGAAACACCATATATTTT; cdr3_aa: CASSDAGQGSRNTIYF
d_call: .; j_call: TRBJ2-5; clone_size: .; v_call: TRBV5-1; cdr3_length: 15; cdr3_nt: TGCGCCAGCACCGAGGGAGAGCCGACCCAAGAGACCCAGTACTTC; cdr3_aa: CASTEGEPTQETQYF
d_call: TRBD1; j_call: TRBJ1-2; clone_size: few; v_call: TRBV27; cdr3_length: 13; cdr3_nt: TGTGCCAGCAGTTTTAGGGACAGCTATGGCTACACCTTC; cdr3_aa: CASSFRDSYGYTF
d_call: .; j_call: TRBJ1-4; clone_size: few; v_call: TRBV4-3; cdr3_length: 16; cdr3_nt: TGCGCCAGCAGCTCCCATCCCGACGGAACAAATGAAAAACTGTTTTTT; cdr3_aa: CASSSHPDGTNEKLFF
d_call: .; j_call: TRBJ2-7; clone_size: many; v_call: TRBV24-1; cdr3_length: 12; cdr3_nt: TGTGCCAGTGACGGGAATTACTACGAGCAGTACTTC; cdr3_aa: CASDGNYYEQYF
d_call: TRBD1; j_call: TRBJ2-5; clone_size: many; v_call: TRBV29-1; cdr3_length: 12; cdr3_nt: TGCAGCGTTCGGACAGGACAAGAGACCCAGTACTTC; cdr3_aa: CSVRTGQETQYF
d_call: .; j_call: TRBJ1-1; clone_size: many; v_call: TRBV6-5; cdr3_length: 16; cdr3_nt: TGTGCCAGCAGTTACTCAACTACAGGGTCGGGCACTGAAGCTTTCTTT; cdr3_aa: CASSYSTTGSGTEAFF
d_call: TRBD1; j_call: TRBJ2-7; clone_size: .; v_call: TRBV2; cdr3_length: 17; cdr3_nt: TGTGCCAGCGCCTCTCCGGGGTTTGACAGGGACGACTACGAGCAGTACTTC; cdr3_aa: CASASPGFDRDDYEQYF
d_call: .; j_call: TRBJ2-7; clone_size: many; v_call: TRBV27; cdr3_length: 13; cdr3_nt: TGTGCCAGCAGTTTCGGTAAATCCTACGAGCAGTACTTC; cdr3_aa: CASSFGKSYEQYF
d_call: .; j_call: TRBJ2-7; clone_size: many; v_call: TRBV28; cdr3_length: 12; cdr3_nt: TGTGCCAGCAGTTTGTTAAGGGCCGAGCAGTACTTC; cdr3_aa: CASSLLRAEQYF
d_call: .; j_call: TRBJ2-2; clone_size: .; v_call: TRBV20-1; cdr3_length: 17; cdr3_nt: TGCAGTGCTAGTAAATACGCACAGGGTTCAGACACCGGGGAGCTGTTTTTT; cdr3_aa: CSASKYAQGSDTGELFF
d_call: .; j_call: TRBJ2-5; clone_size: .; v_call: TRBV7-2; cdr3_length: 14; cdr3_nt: TGTGCCAGCAGCTTAGGGCTAGCGAAAGAGACCCAGTACTTC; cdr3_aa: CASSLGLAKETQYF
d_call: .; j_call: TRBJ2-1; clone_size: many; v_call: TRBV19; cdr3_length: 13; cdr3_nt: TGTGCCAGTAGTATACCAGTGTACAATGAGCAGTTCTTC; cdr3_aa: CASSIPVYNEQFF